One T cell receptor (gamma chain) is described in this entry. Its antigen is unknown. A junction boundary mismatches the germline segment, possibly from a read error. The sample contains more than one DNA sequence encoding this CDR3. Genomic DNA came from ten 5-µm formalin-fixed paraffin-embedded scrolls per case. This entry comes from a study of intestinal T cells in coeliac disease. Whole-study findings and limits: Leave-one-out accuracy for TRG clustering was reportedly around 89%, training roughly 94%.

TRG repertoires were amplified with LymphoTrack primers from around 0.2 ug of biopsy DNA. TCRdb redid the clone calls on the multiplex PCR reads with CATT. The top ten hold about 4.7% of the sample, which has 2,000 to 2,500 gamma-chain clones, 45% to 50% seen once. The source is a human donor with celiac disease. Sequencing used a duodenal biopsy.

CDR3: CATWDGPVGWCDKKLF. The DNA of the CDR3 is TGTGCCACCTGGGACGGGCCGGTAGGGTGGTGTGATAAGAAACTCTTC. The J gene is TRGJ1 or TRGJ2, the V gene TRGV2. CDR3 length: 16 residues. In germline, CDR1 is EGSNGY, CDR2 YDSYNSKV.